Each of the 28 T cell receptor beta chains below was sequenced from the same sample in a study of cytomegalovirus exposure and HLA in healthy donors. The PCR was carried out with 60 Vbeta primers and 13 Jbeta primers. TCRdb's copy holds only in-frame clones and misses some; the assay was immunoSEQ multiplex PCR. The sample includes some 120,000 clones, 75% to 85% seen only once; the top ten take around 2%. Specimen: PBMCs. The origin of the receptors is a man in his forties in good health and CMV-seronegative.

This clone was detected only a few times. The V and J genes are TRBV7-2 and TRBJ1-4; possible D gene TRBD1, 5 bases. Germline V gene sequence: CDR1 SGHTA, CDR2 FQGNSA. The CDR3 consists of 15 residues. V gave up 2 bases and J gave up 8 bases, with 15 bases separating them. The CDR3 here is CASSLMAGSNEKLFF. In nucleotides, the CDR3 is TGTGCCAGCAGCTTAATGGCAGGGTCAAACGAAAAACTGTTTTTT. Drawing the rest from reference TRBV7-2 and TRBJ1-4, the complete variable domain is GAGVSQSPSNKVTEKGKDVELRCDPISGHTALYWYRQSLGQGLEFLIYFQGNSAPDKSGLPSDRFSAERTGGSVSTLTIQRTQQEDSAVYLCASSLMAGSNEKLFFGSGTQLSVL.

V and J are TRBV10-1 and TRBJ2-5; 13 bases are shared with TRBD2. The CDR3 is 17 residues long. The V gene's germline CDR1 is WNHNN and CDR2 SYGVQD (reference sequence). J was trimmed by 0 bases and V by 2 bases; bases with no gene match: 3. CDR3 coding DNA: TGCGCCAGCAGTGAGCCTGGACTAGCGGGGGACCAAGAGACCCAGTACTTC. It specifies CASSEPGLAGDQETQYF.

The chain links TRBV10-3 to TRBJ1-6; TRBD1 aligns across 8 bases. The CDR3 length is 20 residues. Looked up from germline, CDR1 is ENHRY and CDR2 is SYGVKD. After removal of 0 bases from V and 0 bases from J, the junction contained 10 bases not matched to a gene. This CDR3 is CAISESMSNRGNSYNSPLHF. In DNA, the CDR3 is TGTGCCATCAGTGAGTCGATGTCGAACAGGGGGAACTCCTATAATTCACCCCTCCACTTT.

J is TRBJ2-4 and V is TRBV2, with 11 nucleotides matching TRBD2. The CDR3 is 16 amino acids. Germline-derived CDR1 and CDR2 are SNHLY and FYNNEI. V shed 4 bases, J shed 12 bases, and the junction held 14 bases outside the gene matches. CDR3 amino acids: CASSAAGLAAGGSQYF. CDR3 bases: TGTGCCAGCAGTGCGGCGGGACTAGCGGCCGGGGGCAGTCAGTACTTC.

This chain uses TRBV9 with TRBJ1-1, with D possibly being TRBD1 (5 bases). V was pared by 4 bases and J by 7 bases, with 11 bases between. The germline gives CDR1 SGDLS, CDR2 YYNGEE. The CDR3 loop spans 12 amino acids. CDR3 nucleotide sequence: TGTGCCAGCAGCCCCGGGGGGGGTGAAGCTTTCTTT. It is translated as CASSPGGGEAFF.

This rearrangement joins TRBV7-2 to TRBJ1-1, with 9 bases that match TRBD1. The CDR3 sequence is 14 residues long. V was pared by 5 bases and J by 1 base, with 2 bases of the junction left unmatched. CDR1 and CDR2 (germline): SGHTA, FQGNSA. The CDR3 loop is CASSPDRGNTEAFF. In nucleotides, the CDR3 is TGTGCCAGCAGCCCGGACAGGGGGAACACTGAAGCTTTCTTT.

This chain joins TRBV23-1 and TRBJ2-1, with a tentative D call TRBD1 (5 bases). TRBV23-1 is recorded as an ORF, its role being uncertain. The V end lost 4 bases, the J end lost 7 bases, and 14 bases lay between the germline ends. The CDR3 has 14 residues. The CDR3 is CASSPPSRANEQFF. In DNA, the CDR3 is TGCGCCAGCAGTCCACCCAGCAGGGCGAATGAGCAGTTCTTC.

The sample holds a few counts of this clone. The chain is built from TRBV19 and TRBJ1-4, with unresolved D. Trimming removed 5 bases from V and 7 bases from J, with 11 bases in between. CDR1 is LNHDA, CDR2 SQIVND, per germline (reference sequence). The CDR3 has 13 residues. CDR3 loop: CASSEQRGEKLFF. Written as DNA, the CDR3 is TGTGCCAGTAGTGAACAACGGGGTGAAAAACTGTTTTTT.

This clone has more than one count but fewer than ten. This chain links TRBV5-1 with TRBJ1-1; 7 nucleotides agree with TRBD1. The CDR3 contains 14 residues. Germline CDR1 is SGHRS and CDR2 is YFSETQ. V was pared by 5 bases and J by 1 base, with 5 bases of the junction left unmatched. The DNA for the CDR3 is TGCGCCAGCAGGGCGACAGGGACGAACACTGAAGCTTTCTTT. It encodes CASRATGTNTEAFF.

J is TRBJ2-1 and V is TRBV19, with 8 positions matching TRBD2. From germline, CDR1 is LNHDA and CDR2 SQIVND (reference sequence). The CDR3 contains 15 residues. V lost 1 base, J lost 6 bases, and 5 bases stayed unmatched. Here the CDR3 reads CASSIVAGGRNEQFF. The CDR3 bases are TGTGCCAGTAGTATAGTTGCGGGAGGCCGCAATGAGCAGTTCTTC.

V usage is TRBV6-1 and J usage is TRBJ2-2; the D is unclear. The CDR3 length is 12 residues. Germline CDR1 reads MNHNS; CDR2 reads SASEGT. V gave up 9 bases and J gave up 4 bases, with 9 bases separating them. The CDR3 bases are TGTGCCAGTTCTTTTCTCACCGGGGAGCTGTTTTTT. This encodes CASSFLTGELFF.

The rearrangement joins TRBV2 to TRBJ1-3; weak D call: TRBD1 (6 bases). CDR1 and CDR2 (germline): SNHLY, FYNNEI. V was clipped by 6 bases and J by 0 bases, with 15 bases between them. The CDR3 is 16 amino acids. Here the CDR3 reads CASSLRTVTSGNTIYF. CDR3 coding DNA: TGTGCCAGCAGCCTTCGGACAGTAACCTCTGGAAACACCATATATTTT.

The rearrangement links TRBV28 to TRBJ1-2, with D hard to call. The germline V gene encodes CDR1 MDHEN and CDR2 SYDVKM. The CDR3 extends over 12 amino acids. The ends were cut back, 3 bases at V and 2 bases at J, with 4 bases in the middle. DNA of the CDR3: TGTGCCAGCAGTTTTCTAAACTATGGCTACACCTTC. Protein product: CASSFLNYGYTF.

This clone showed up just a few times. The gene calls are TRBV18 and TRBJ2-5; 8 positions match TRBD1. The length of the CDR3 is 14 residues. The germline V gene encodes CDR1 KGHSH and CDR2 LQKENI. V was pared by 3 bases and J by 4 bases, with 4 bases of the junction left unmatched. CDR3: CASSPTGDGETQYF. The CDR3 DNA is TGTGCCAGCTCACCGACAGGGGACGGAGAGACCCAGTACTTC.

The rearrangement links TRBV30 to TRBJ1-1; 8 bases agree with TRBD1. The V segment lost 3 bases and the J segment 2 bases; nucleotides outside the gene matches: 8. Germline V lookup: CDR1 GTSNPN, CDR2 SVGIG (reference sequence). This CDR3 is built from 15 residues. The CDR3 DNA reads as TGTGCCTGGAGCCTTGGCCCAGGGGGCAACACTGAAGCTTTCTTT. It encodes CAWSLGPGGNTEAFF.

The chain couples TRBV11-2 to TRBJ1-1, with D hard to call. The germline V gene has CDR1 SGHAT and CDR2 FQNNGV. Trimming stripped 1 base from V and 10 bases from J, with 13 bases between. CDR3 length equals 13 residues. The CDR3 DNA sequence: TGTGCCAGCAGCTTAGTCGCAGGAGGGCTAGCTTTCTTT. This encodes CASSLVAGGLAFF.

As DNA, the CDR3 is TGTGCCAGCAGCTTAATTGGGGGCAACACTGAAGCTTTCTTT. Translating gives CASSLIGGNTEAFF. V is TRBV7-9 and J is TRBJ1-1; TRBD1 might be the D (6 bases). There are 14 residues in the CDR3. The ends were cut back, 2 bases at V and 2 bases at J, with 9 bases in the middle. CDR1 is SEHNR, CDR2 FQNEAQ, per germline (reference sequence).

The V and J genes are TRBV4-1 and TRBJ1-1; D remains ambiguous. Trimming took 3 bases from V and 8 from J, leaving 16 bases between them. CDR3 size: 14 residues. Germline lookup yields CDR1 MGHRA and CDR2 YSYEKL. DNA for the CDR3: TGCGCCAGCAGCCAGGAGAACCGTGGTGTAGAAGCTTTCTTT. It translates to CASSQENRGVEAFF.

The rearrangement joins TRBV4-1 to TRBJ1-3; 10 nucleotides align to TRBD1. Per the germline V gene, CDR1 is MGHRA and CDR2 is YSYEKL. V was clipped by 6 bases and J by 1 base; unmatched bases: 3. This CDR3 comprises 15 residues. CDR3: CASRGQGTSGNTIYF. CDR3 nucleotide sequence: TGCGCCAGCAGGGGACAGGGGACATCTGGAAACACCATATATTTT.

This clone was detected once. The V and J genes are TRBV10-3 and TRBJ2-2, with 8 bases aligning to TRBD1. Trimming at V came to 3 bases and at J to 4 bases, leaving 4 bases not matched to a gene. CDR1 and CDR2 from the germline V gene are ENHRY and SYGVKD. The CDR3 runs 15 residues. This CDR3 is CAISDMQGATGELFF. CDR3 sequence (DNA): TGTGCCATCAGTGATATGCAGGGGGCCACCGGGGAGCTGTTTTTT.

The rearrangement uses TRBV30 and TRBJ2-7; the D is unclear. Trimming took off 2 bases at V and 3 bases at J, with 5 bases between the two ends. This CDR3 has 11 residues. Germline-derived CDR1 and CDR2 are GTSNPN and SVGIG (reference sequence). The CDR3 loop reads CAWSTGYEQYF. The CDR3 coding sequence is TGTGCCTGGAGTACGGGCTACGAGCAGTACTTC.

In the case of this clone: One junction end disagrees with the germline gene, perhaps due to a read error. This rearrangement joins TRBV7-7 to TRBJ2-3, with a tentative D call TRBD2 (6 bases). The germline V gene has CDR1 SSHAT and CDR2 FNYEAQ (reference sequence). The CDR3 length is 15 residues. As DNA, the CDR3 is TGTGCTAGCAGCTTGGGAAGGGGAGGACCAGATACGCAGTATTTT. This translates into CASSLGRGGPDTQYF.

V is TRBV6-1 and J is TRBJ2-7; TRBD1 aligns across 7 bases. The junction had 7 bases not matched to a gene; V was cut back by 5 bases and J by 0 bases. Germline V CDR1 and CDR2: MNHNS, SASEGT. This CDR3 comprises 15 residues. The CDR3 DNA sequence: TGTGCCAGCAGTCTAGAGACAGGGAGCTCCTACGAGCAGTACTTC. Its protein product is CASSLETGSSYEQYF.

The CDR3 loop is CASSLERGEKLFF. DNA for the CDR3: TGTGCCAGCAGCTTGGAGAGGGGGGAAAAACTGTTTTTT. The J gene is TRBJ1-4, the V gene TRBV7-2, with D possibly matching TRBD1 (6 bases). Trimming took 3 bases from V and 8 from J, leaving 10 bases between them. Germline CDR1 reads SGHTA; CDR2 reads FQGNSA. This CDR3 spans 13 amino acids.

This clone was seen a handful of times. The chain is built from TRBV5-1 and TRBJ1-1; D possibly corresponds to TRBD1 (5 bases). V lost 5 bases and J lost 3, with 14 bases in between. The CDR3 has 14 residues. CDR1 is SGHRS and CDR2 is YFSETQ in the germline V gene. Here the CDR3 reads CASRGGLADTEAFF. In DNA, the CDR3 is TGCGCCAGCAGGGGGGGGTTGGCGGACACTGAAGCTTTCTTT.

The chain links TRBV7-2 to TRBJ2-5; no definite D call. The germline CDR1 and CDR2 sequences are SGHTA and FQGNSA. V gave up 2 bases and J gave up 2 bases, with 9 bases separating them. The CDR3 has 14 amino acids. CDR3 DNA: TGTGCCAGCAGCTTAATCCTGGCTCAAGAGACCCAGTACTTC. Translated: CASSLILAQETQYF.

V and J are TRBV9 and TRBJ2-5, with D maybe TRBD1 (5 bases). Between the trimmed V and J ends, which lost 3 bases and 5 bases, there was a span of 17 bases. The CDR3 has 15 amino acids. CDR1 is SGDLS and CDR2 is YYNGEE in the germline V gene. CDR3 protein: CASSAYNQGWETQYF. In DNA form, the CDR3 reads TGTGCCAGCAGCGCTTACAATCAGGGCTGGGAGACCCAGTACTTC.

The CDR3 nucleotides are TGTGCCAGCAGTGTTTGGAGCGGTGATACGCAGTATTTT. Amino acids: CASSVWSGDTQYF. The chain links TRBV2 to TRBJ2-3; D may be TRBD2 (5 bases). V lost 4 bases, J lost 6 bases, and 11 bases lay in between. The germline CDR1 and CDR2 sequences are SNHLY and FYNNEI. The CDR3 spans 13 residues.